Sequencing of this T cell receptor (beta chain) was carried out in a study of shared clonotypes between healthy human individuals. Details on this clone: Antigen: not known.

The V and J ends lost 6 bases and 6 bases respectively, with 15 bases between them. In germline, CDR1 is ENHRY, CDR2 SYGVKD. The CDR3 extends over 14 amino acids. Notes on the study in general: A handful of donors shared approximately 5% of their naive CD4 clonotypes. As a rule, naive subsets had a larger estimated richness than memory subsets. What limited the represented genetic and exposure-history diversity was the small number of donors.

Assay used: immunoSEQ multiplex PCR; TCRdb lists only in-frame clones, some missing. The sample yields under 1,100,000 clones, about 70% seen once. Source material: memory CD4+ T cells sorted from blood. Indicated subset: CD45RA-negative fraction. This TCR was recovered from a man younger than 35 in good health. The chain links TRBV10-3 to TRBJ1-5, with D possibly TRBD1 on 6 matching bases. The CDR3 sequence: CAISIQGEGQPQHF. For the CDR3, the DNA is TGTGCCATCAGCATACAGGGAGAGGGTCAGCCCCAGCATTTT.